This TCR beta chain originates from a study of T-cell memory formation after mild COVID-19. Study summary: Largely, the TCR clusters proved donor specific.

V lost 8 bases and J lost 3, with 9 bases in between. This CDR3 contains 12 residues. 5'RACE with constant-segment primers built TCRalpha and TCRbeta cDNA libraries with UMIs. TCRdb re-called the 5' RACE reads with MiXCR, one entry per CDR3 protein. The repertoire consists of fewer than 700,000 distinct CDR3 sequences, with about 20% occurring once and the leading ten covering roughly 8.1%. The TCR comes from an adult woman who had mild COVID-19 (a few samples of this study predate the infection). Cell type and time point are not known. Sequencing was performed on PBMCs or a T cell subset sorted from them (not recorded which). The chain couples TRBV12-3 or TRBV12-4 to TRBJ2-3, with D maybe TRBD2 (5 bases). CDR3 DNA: TGTGCCAGCGCGGGTGAGACAGATACGCAGTATTTT. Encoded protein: CASAGETDTQYF.